What follows are 2 T cell receptor beta chains derived from one specimen sequenced in a study of control samples from healthy donors and cancer patients (dated by TCRdb to about 2020). Libraries were built with the immunoSEQ multiplex PCR assay. In its TCRdb copy, this immuneACCESS table keeps in-frame sequences only and misses some clones. Where compared with another copy, unresolved V genes explain less than half of these, and the others have no known cause. This sample comprises 45,000 to 60,000 clones, 94% of them detected only once. Roughly 4% of the sample rests with the top ten. The specimen sequenced was blood. Every receptor here comes from a man aged 30-40 years in good health.

This chain uses TRBV28 with TRBJ1-6, with 8 bases that match TRBD1. CDR1 and CDR2 from the germline V gene are MDHEN and SYDVKM. The CDR3 has 14 residues. Losses at the gene ends were 5 bases for V and 4 bases for J; bases not matched to a gene: 1. CDR3 coding DNA: TGTGCCAGCAGTCGGGACAGGTATAATTCACCCCTCCACTTT. This codes for CASSRDRYNSPLHF.

The CDR3 DNA follows: TGTGCCAGCAGCTTAAGGACAGGGGGGACTGAAGCTTTCTTT. It translates to CASSLRTGGTEAFF. This sequence joins TRBV7-2 and TRBJ1-1, with 10 bases that match TRBD1. V trimming: 2 bases; J trimming: 5 bases; junction bases outside the gene matches: 2. CDR3 length: 14 residues. CDR1 SGHTA and CDR2 FQGNSA come from the germline V gene.